The 9 T cell receptor beta chains below all came from one sample that was sequenced in a study of persistence of HIV-infected CD4 T cells. Cells were stimulated with CMV-infected fibroblast lysates at about 10 ug/mL. CD40L/CD69 double-negative CD45RO-high memory CD4+ T cells were collected. No antigen has been identified for these receptors. The immunoSEQ assay was version 4, run in survey mode. TCRdb's copy holds only in-frame clones and misses some; the assay was immunoSEQ multiplex PCR. The data contain approximately 26,000 clones, around 80% of them singletons. The sample in question was CD4+ T cells sorted from PBMCs after approximately 20-hour stimulation, obtained from a patient who received antiretroviral therapy. The source is an adult woman with HIV who was CMV-seropositive.

This chain links TRBV5-1 with TRBJ1-2, with 7 bases identical to TRBD1. CDR3 length: 15 residues. CDR1 is SGHRS, CDR2 YFSETQ, per germline. Unmatched junction bases numbered 11, after V lost 3 bases and J lost 6 bases. CDR3 coding DNA: TGCGCCAGCAGCTCGACAGGGCAAAACAATAATGGCTACACCTTC. Residues: CASSSTGQNNNGYTF.

This chain joins TRBV5-4 and TRBJ2-5; 9 bases agree with TRBD2. Germline V gene data show CDR1 as SGHNT and CDR2 as YYREEE (reference sequence). CDR3 length: 16 residues. The junction had 8 bases not matched to a gene; V was cut back by 0 bases and J by 5 bases. CDR3 sequence reads: CASSLAGGGAGETQYF. CDR3 coding DNA: TGTGCCAGCAGCTTGGCTGGCGGGGGGGCCGGTGAGACCCAGTACTTC.

DNA of the CDR3: TGTGCCAGCAGTGAATTTGTTGCAGGGTTTAACAATGAGCAGTTCTTC. Amino acid sequence: CASSEFVAGFNNEQFF. The chain combines TRBV2 with TRBJ2-1; D is perhaps TRBD1 (5 bases). The CDR3 spans 16 residues. Per germline, CDR1 SNHLY and CDR2 FYNNEI. V was cut by 2 bases and J by 5 bases, with 16 bases left in between.

The chain links TRBV18 to TRBJ1-2, with TRBD1 matching over 9 bases. The ends lost 3 bases at V and 6 bases at J; junction bases unmatched: 2. CDR1 is KGHSH, CDR2 LQKENI, per germline. This CDR3 spans 13 amino acids. The CDR3 sequence: CASSPRQGDGYTF. The CDR3 DNA is TGTGCCAGCTCACCGAGACAGGGGGATGGCTACACCTTC.

V usage is TRBV15 and J usage is TRBJ2-1, with TRBD1 matching 9 bases. This CDR3 contains 16 residues. Losses at the gene ends were 7 bases for V and 5 bases for J; bases not matched to a gene: 12. Looked up from germline, CDR1 is LNHNV and CDR2 is YYDKDF (reference sequence). CDR3 residues: CATIGGTGSLDNEQFF. The CDR3 coding sequence is TGTGCCACCATAGGGGGGACAGGGTCTCTGGACAATGAGCAGTTCTTC.

CDR3 amino acids: CASSPGGTDTQYF. CDR3 bases: TGTGCCAGCAGCCCCGGGGGCACAGATACGCAGTATTTT. The V call is TRBV7-3, the J call TRBJ2-3, with D possibly matching TRBD2 (5 bases). Germline V gene lookup returns CDR1 SGHTA and CDR2 FQGTGA. The CDR3 sequence is 13 residues long. The V and J ends lost 5 bases and 1 base respectively, with 7 bases between them.

Of note for this clone: One end of the junction varies from germline; a read error may be responsible. The V and J genes are TRBV15 and TRBJ1-1, with a weak D call TRBD1 (5 bases). Looked up from germline, CDR1 is LNHNV and CDR2 is YYDKDF (reference sequence). This CDR3 has 13 residues. The chain's CDR3 is CATSRSGRSLVLF. CDR3 bases: TGTGCCACCAGCAGATCGGGGCGGAGCCTCGTCCTCTTT.

The sample holds one count of this clone. This chain uses TRBV19 with TRBJ1-1; no firm D call. The ends were cut back, 1 base at V and 6 bases at J, with 12 bases in the middle. The CDR3 totals 14 residues. Germline values: CDR1 LNHDA, CDR2 SQIVND (reference sequence). DNA of the CDR3: TGTGCCAGTAGTATAGGATTGGGAAGGGCTGAAGCTTTCTTT. Amino acid sequence: CASSIGLGRAEAFF.

The chain links TRBV3-1 (or the pseudogene TRBV3-2) to TRBJ1-1; TRBD1 matches at 9 bases. Germline values: CDR1 LGHDT, CDR2 YNNKEL (reference sequence). V lost 4 bases and J lost 7; bases outside the gene matches: 7. This CDR3 has 14 amino acids. CDR3 DNA sequence: TGTGCCAGCAGCCGAGGGGACAGGGACAGTGAAGCTTTCTTT. This encodes CASSRGDRDSEAFF.